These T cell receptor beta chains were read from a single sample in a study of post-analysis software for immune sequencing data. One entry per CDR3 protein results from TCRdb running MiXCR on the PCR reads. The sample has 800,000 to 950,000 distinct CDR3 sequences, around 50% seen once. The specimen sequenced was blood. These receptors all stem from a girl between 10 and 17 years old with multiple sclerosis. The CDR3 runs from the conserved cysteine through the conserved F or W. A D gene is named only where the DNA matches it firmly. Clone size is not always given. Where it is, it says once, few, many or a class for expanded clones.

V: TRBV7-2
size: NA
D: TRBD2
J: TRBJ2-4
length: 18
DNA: TGTGCCAGCAGCTTAACCCCAGCGGGGGGCCTACGGGCAAACATTCAGTACTTC
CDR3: CASSLTPAGGLRANIQYF

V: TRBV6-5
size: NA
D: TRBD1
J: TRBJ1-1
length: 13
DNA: TGTGCCAGCAGTGGACAGGGTTTTACTGAAGCTTTCTTT
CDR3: CASSGQGFTEAFF

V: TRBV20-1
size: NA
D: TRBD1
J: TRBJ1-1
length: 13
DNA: TGCAGTGCTAGATCTGACAGGGATCAGGGCGCTTTCTTT
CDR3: CSARSDRDQGAFF

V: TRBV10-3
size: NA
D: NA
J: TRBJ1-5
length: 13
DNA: TGTGCCATCAGTGGGGGGGAGGATCAGCCCCAGCATTTT
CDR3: CAISGGEDQPQHF

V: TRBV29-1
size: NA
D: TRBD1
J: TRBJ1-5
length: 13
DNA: TGCAGCGCTTGTGACAGGGTGGATCAGCCCCAGCATTTT
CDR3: CSACDRVDQPQHF

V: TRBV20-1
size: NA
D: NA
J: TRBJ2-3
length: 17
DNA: TGCAGTGCTAGAGATCCCCCGGACAGTCAAGCCACAGATACGCAGTATTTT
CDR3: CSARDPPDSQATDTQYF

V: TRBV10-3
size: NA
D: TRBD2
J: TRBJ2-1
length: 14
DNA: TGTGCCATCCAGCGGGAGGGAGGATACAATGAGCAGTTCTTC
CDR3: CAIQREGGYNEQFF

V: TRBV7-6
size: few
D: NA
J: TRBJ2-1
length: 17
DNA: TGTGCCAGCAGATTACGCTTCGGGAAAAGCTCCTACAATGAGCAGTTCTTC
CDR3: CASRLRFGKSSYNEQFF

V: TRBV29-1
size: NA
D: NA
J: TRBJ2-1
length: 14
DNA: TGCAGCGCTGAGACGTGGGAGGCTTACAGTGAGCAGTTCTTC
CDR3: CSAETWEAYSEQFF

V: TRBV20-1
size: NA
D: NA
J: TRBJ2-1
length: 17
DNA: TGCAGTGCTAGAGGAATTGGCGCGGGGAGACCCTACAATGAGCAGTTCTTC
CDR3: CSARGIGAGRPYNEQFF

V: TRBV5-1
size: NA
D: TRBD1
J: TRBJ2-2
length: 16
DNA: TGCGCCAGCAGCTTGGAACGGACAGGGGTTACCGGGGAGCTGTTTTTT
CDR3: CASSLERTGVTGELFF

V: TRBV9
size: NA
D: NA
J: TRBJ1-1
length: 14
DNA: TGTGCCAGCAGCGTATCTACGCTAAACACTGAAGCTTTCTTT
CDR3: CASSVSTLNTEAFF

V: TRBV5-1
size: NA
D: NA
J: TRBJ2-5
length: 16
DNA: TGCGCCAGCACCACCCCCGGGACGGCCCTTGAAGAGACCCAGTACTTC
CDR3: CASTTPGTALEETQYF

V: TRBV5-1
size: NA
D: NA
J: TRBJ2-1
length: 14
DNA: TGCGCCAGCAGCCTCGGGGCCCCTAACAATGAGCAGTTCTTC
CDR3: CASSLGAPNNEQFF

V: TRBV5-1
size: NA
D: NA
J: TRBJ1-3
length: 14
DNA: TGCGCCAGCAGCTTGGAAGACTCTGGAAACACCATATATTTT
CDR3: CASSLEDSGNTIYF

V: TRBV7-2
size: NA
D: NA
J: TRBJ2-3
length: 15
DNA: TGTGCCAGCAGTTCATCCGGGGCGTTGGTAGATACGCAGTATTTT
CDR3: CASSSSGALVDTQYF

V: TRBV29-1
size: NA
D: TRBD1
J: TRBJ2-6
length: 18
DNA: TGCAGCGCTCAAGTCAAAACAGGGGGCCTTTCTGGGGCCAACGTCCTGACTTTC
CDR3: CSAQVKTGGLSGANVLTF

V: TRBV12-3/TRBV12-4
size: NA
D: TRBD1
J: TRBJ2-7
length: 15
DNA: TGTGCCAGCAGTTTCAGCAGACAGGGGGCTGACGAGCAGTACTTC
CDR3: CASSFSRQGADEQYF

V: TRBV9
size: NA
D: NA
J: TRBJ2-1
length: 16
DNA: TGTGCCAGCAGCATTCGAGGGGGGTTTACCTACAATGAGCAGTTCTTC
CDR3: CASSIRGGFTYNEQFF

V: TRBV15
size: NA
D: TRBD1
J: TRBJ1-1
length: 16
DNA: TGTGCCACCAGCAGAGATCTAGGGAGGGGACAGGGAGGCGCTTTCTTT
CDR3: CATSRDLGRGQGGAFF

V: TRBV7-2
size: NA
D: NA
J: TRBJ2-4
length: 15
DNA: TGTGCCAGCAGCTTAGTAGTACGGGTGGAAAACATTCAGTACTTC
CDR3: CASSLVVRVENIQYF

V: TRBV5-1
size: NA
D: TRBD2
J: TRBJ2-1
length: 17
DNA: TGCGCCAGCAGTTATCTCGGGGGGGCCTTGTCCTACAATGAGCAGTTCTTC
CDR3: CASSYLGGALSYNEQFF

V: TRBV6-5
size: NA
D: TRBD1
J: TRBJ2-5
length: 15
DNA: TGTGCCAGCAGTTCGGACAGGGGGCTTGGAGAGACCCAGTACTTC
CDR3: CASSSDRGLGETQYF

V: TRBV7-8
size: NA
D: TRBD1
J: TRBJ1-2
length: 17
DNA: TGTGCCAGCAGCTTAGTTCGGGAGGGGCAGGGGGTCCATGGCTACACCTTC
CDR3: CASSLVREGQGVHGYTF

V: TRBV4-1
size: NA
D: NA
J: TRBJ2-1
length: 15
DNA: TGCGCCAGCAGCCAAGATTGGGCAGATCCCTACGAGCAGTTCTTC
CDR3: CASSQDWADPYEQFF

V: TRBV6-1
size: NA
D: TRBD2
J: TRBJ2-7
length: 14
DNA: TGTGCCAGCAGGAGGGGGACTAGCAGCTACGAGCAGTACTTC
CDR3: CASRRGTSSYEQYF

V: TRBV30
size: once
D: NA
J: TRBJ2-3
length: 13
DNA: TGTGCCTGGAGTCCTGCGACAGGAGGTCCGCAGTATTTT
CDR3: CAWSPATGGPQYF

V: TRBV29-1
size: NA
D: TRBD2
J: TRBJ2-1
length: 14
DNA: TGCAGCGTTGCCCCCAGACTAGCCCACAATGAGCAGTTCTTC
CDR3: CSVAPRLAHNEQFF

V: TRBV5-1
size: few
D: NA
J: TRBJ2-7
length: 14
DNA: TGCGCCAGCAGCTTGGGGGGGGTTACCTACGAGCAGTACTTC
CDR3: CASSLGGVTYEQYF

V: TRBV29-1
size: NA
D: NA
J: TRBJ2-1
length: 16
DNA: TGCAGCGCCCAAAGGAGTTCAGGGGGGTCAGGTAATGAGCAGTTCTTC
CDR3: CSAQRSSGGSGNEQFF

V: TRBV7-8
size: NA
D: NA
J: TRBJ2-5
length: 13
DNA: TGTGCCAGCACTGGGAGATCCCAAGAGACCCAGTACTTC
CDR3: CASTGRSQETQYF

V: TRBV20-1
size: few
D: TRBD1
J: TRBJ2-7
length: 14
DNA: TGCAGTGCTAGAGCGACAGGGCCAGGGGTCGAGCAGTACTTC
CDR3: CSARATGPGVEQYF

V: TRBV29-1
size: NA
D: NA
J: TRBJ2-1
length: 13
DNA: TGCGGCGCCTCAGGTCGGTCCTACAATGAGCAGTTCTTC
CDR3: CGASGRSYNEQFF

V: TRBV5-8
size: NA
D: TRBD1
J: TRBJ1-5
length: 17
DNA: TGTGCCAGCAGCTTGCCAAGGACAGGGGGCGGCAATCAGCCCCAGCATTTT
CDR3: CASSLPRTGGGNQPQHF

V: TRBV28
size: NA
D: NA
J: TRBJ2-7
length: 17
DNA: TGTGCCAGCAGTTTTAATGTGCTCGGGACATACTACAATGAGCAGTACTTC
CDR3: CASSFNVLGTYYNEQYF

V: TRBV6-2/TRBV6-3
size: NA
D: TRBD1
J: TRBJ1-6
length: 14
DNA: TGTGCCAGCAGCAACCTACAGGGGTTCGCACCCCTCCACTTT
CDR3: CASSNLQGFAPLHF

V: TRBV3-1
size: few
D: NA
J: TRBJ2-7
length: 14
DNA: TGTGCCAGCAGCCAAGGGGGCGCCCTCTACGAGCAGTACTTC
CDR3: CASSQGGALYEQYF

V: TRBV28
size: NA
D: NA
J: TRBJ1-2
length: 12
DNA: TGTGCCAGCAGTTTAAGTCGGGGAGGCTACACCTTC
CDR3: CASSLSRGGYTF

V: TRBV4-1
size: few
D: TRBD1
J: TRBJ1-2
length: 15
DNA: TGCGCCAGCAGCCAAGGCGACAGGGTTGACTATGGCTGCACCTTC
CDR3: CASSQGDRVDYGCTF

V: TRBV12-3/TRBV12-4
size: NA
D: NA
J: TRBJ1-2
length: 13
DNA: TGTGCCAGCAGTCAAGGGGCAGGCTATGGCTACACCTTC
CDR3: CASSQGAGYGYTF

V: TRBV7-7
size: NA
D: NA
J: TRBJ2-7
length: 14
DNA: TGTGCTAGCAGCCCCTCGGAGAGCTCCTACGAGCAGTACTTC
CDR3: CASSPSESSYEQYF

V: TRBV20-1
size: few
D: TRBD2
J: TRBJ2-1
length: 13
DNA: TGCAGTGCAACACAAGCGGGGCCAAATGAGCAGTTCTTC
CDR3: CSATQAGPNEQFF

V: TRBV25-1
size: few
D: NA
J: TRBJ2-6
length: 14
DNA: TGTGCCAGCAGGTGGGGGCTTGGGGCCAACGTCCTGACTTTC
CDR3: CASRWGLGANVLTF

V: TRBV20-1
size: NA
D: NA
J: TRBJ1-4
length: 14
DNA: TGCAGTGCTAGAGATAGGCTAACTAATGAAAAACTGTTTTTT
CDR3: CSARDRLTNEKLFF

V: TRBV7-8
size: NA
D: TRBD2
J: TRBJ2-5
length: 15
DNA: TGTGCCAGCAGCCCCGTAGCGGGAGGGCACGTGACCCAGTACTTC
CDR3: CASSPVAGGHVTQYF

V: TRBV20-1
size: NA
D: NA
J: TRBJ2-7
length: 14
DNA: TGCAGTGCTAGAGTGCGTAGGGGATCCTACGAGCAGTACTTC
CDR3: CSARVRRGSYEQYF

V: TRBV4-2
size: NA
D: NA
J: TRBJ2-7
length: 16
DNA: TGTGCCAGCAGATACGATTGGGCGGGCCTCTCCTACGAGCAGTACTTC
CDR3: CASRYDWAGLSYEQYF

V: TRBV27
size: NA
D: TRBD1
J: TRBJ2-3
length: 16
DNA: TGTGCCAGCAGTTTGGGACAGACCCTTAGCACAGATACGCAGTATTTT
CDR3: CASSLGQTLSTDTQYF

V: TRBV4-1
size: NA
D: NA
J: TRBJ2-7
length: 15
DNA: TGCGCCAGCAGCCAAGTACGTCAGGGAACCTACGAGCAGTACTTC
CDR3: CASSQVRQGTYEQYF

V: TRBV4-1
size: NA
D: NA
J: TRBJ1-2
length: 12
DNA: TGCGCCAGCAGCCAAGTATCGGGTGGCTACACCTTC
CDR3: CASSQVSGGYTF

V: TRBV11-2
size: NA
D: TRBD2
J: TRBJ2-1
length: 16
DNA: TGTGCCAGCAGACGACTAGCGGGAGGGTATTACAATGAGCAGTTCTTC
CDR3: CASRRLAGGYYNEQFF

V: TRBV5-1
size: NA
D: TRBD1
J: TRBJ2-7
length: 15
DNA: TGCGCCAGCAGCTTAGAACGGGACAGTTACTACGAGCAGTACTTC
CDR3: CASSLERDSYYEQYF

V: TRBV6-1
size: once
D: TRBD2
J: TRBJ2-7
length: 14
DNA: TGTGCCAGCAGTGCCCGACTAGCGGATTACGAGCAGTACTTC
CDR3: CASSARLADYEQYF